This T cell receptor beta chain derives from a study of blood T cell repertoires in COVID-19. Study-level information: There were acute and convalescent COVID-19 samples, and they came from the United States, Italy and Spain. Sources were T cells, B-cell-depleted T cells, or PBMCs; the material itself was cDNA or gDNA.

V was cut by 6 bases and J by 5 bases, with 17 bases left in between. Germline V gene lookup returns CDR1 SGHKS and CDR2 YYEKEE (reference sequence). The CDR3 covers 14 residues. Source study methods: Amplified reference gene primers provided the basis for estimating nucleated cell counts. Using immunoSEQ multiplex PCR, the repertoire was profiled, and TCRdb retains in-frame clones only, with some absent. That table gives V, J and clone size, and the DNA gave D and trimming. The sample lists 100,000 to 120,000 clones, around 90% occurring once. The receptor was derived from a human donor in a cohort sampled during active COVID-19. The sample comprised peripheral blood. V is TRBV5-5 and J is TRBJ2-5, with D unresolved. The CDR3 nucleotides are TGTGCCAGCACTCGGGTACTGGATCGGGAGACCCAGTACTTC. Translating it yields CASTRVLDRETQYF.